The text below deals with one T cell receptor beta chain. Antigen unknown. The protocol was immunoSEQ multiplex PCR, while the TCRdb copy is restricted to in-frame clones and leaves out a portion. This table has some 120,000 clones, about 90% appearing once. The sample originates from a study of T cell responses to AZD1222 COVID-19 vaccine. CDR3 length: 14 amino acids. The V and J ends lost 6 bases and 3 bases respectively, with 12 bases between them. Germline loops: CDR1 SGHAT, CDR2 FQNNGV. Second-dose schedules of about 4 or about 12 weeks were combined. Study-level points and caveats: Donors, mostly white British, included more females; clonal diversity was possibly underestimated. Targets within unmutated variant regions were reportedly found for nearly half of spike-specific TCRs. Every sample of the repertoires postdated the peak T cell response.

Sequencing used peripheral blood, obtained 28 days after the second AZD1222 dose. The TCR was taken from an adult who received the AZD1222 COVID-19 vaccine. V usage is TRBV11-2 and J usage is TRBJ2-1; D is perhaps TRBD2 (5 bases). CDR3 DNA sequence: TGTGCCAGCAGAAAGGAGGCGATCTACAATGAGCAGTTCTTC. As protein: CASRKEAIYNEQFF.